This record covers a single T cell receptor (beta chain). This specimen belongs to a study of cytotoxic CD8 clonotypes in ibrutinib-treated CLL. The overall study: Included were approximately 10 relapsed/refractory and roughly 15 treatment-naive patients, of whom fewer than 18 were IGHV unmutated. Following a median 12 months of treatment, with a range of 6 to 36, response samples were taken.

V was pared by 4 bases and J by 2 bases, with 9 bases between. The germline V gene encodes CDR1 SGDLS and CDR2 YYNGEE. The CDR3 sequence is 14 residues long. Deep sequencing aimed at 1 in 200,000 to 1 in 1 million T cells' resolution. Generated by immunoSEQ multiplex PCR, the TCRdb table keeps only in-frame clones and is missing some. This sample has approximately 340,000 clones, with roughly 70% found just once. This sequence joins TRBV9 and TRBJ2-2; either TRBD1 or TRBD2 may supply D (5 bases each). The receptor was isolated from a human donor with chronic lymphocytic leukemia. The sample here was PBMCs, taken after 36 months of ibrutinib treatment. CDR3 sequence (DNA): TGTGCCAGCAGCTTCCGGGACAACACCGGGGAGCTGTTTTTT. Translating it yields CASSFRDNTGELFF.